The clone carrying this T cell receptor beta chain was seen a handful of times. Its target is not known. The data are from a study of blood T cells in healthy people across ages. Findings and limits, study-wide: Because donor CMV status was unknown, expanded clonotype changes were possibly confounded. TCR beta diversity per million T cells fell roughly linearly with age.

Then a second PCR, running roughly 6 to 11 cycles, was carried out with a sample-barcoded 5' primer and a J-beta primer mix. TCRdb analysed the 5' RACE reads with MiXCR anew, one entry per CDR3 protein. The sample contains some 1,800,000 distinct CDR3 sequences, approximately 40% of which appear only once. Specimen: blood. This clonotype was obtained from a human donor in good health.

The CDR3: CASSLGAIDWQFF. CDR3 bases: TGTGCCAGCAGCTTAGGGGCTATAGACTGGCAGTTCTTC. The V gene is TRBV7-9, the J gene TRBJ2-1; D remains unclear. This CDR3 comprises 13 residues. CDR1 is SEHNR and CDR2 is FQNEAQ in the germline V gene (reference sequence). The V end lost 1 base, the J end lost 12 bases, and 13 bases lay between the germline ends.